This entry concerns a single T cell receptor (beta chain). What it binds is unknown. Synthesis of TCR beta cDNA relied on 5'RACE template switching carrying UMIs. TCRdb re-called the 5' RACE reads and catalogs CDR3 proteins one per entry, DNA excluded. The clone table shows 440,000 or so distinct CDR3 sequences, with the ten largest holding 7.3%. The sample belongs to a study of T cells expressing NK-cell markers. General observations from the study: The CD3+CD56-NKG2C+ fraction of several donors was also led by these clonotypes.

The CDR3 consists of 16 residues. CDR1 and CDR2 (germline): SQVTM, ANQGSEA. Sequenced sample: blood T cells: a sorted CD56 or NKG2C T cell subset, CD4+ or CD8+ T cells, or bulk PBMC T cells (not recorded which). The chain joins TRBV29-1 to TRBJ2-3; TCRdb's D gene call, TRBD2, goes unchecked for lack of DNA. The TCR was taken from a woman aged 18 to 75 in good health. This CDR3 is CSVGGASEGHSDTQYF.